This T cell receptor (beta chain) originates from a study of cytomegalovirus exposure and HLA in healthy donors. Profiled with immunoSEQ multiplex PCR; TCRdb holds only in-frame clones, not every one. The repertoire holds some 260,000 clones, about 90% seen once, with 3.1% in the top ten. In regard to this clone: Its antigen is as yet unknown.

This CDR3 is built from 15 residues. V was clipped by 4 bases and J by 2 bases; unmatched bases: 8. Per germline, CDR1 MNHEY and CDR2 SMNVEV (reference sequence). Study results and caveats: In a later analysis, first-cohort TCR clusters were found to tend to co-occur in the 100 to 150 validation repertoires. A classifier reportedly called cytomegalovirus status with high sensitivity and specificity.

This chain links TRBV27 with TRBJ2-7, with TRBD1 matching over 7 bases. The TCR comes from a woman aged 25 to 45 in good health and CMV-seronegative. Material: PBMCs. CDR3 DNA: TGTGCCAGCAGTTCCTCCGACAGGGCAACCTACGAGCAGTACTTC. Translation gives CASSSSDRATYEQYF.